These 24 T cell receptor beta chains were sequenced from one sample in a study of memory CD4+ T cells and cytomegalovirus serostatus. Single viable CD3+CD4+CD8-CD45RO+ cells were sorted as the memory CD4+ T cells. The repertoire was sequenced with immunoSEQ multiplex PCR; TCRdb's copy has only in-frame clones and lacks some. The table shows around 30,000 clones, with around 74% occurring only once. Sequencing was performed on memory CD4+ T cells from blood. These receptors were taken from an adult in good health and CMV-seronegative. Some clones in this sample may be carry-over from other donors' samples.

This clone appeared a few times. The chain links TRBV11-2 to TRBJ1-1; D is ambiguous. This CDR3 spans 15 amino acids. Trimming took 1 base from V and 1 from J, leaving 10 bases between them. Looked up from germline, CDR1 is SGHAT and CDR2 is FQNNGV. This chain's CDR3 is CASSLVADPNTEAFF. The CDR3 nucleotides read TGTGCCAGCAGCTTAGTGGCGGACCCGAACACTGAAGCTTTCTTT.

This clone was detected only a few times. The chain links TRBV5-1 to TRBJ1-1; D is undetermined. The CDR3 has 14 residues. Trimming took off 1 base at V and 0 bases at J, with 7 bases between the two ends. Per germline, CDR1 SGHRS and CDR2 YFSETQ. The CDR3 spells CASSLFVMNTEAFF. The CDR3 nucleotides are TGCGCCAGCAGCTTGTTCGTAATGAACACTGAAGCTTTCTTT.

The chain couples TRBV10-3 to TRBJ1-4; D uncertain. The germline V gene has CDR1 ENHRY and CDR2 SYGVKD. This CDR3 is 12 amino acids long. V was shortened by 5 bases and J by 7 bases, with 8 bases between the two germline ends. This chain's CDR3 is CAISLDGEKLFF. The CDR3 DNA reads as TGTGCCATCAGTTTGGACGGTGAAAAACTGTTTTTT.

The CDR3 is CASSPPSSSRAYEQYF. DNA for the CDR3: TGTGCCAGCTCACCACCGTCTTCGTCGAGGGCCTACGAGCAGTACTTC. The chain recombines TRBV18 with TRBJ2-7; a weak D match, TRBD2 (5 bases). Between the trimmed V and J ends, which lost 0 bases and 2 bases, there was a span of 14 bases. Germline CDR1 is KGHSH and CDR2 is LQKENI. This CDR3 is built from 16 residues.

The chain has TRBV29-1 and TRBJ1-3; D is ambiguous. V lost 3 bases, J lost 5 bases, and 20 bases lay in between. The germline gives CDR1 SQVTM, CDR2 ANQGSEA. The CDR3 has 16 residues. The CDR3 nucleotides read TGCAGCGTTGAGGACTCCCCGATGGGAAGTCGAAACACCATATATTTT. Residues: CSVEDSPMGSRNTIYF.

This chain links TRBV14 with TRBJ1-2, with D possibly TRBD1 on 6 matching bases. Germline CDR1 is SGHDN and CDR2 is FVKESK. The V gene lost 2 bases and the J gene lost 4 bases, with 11 bases spanning the gap. This CDR3 is 14 amino acids long. The CDR3 region has the DNA TGTGCCAGCAGCCAACAACAGGGAGGCTATGGCTACACCTTC. This codes for CASSQQQGGYGYTF.

The J gene is TRBJ1-2, the V gene TRBV7-2; 7 nucleotides agree with TRBD1. CDR1 and CDR2 (germline): SGHTA, FQGNSA. With V trimmed by 1 base and J by 4 bases, 12 bases remained unmatched. The CDR3 extends over 17 amino acids. Written as DNA, the CDR3 is TGTGCCAGCAGCTTAGAAGCGACAAAGACAGGGTCCTATGGCTACACCTTC. This encodes CASSLEATKTGSYGYTF.

In DNA form, the CDR3 reads TGCGCCAGCAGCTTGCAGGACTTTTACGAGCAGTACTTC. It codes for CASSLQDFYEQYF. The rearrangement joins TRBV5-1 to TRBJ2-7; the D gene is possibly TRBD2 (5 bases). The germline V gene encodes CDR1 SGHRS and CDR2 YFSETQ. V dropped 1 base and J dropped 4 bases, with 9 bases sitting between them. This CDR3 is 13 amino acids long.

This chain uses TRBV10-2 with TRBJ1-2; D not resolved. The CDR3 loop spans 14 amino acids. V was cut by 0 bases and J by 4 bases, with 9 bases left in between. Germline-derived CDR1 and CDR2 are WSHSY and SAAADI. CDR3 protein: CASSESVETYGYTF. The CDR3 DNA reads TGCGCCAGCAGTGAGTCGGTAGAGACCTATGGCTACACCTTC.

This clone was picked up a small number of times. This chain uses TRBV5-1 with TRBJ2-2, with D perhaps TRBD2 (6 bases). CDR3 length equals 15 residues. From germline, CDR1 is SGHRS and CDR2 YFSETQ. With 4 bases removed from V and 5 bases from J, the gap between germline ends came to 15 bases. The CDR3 nucleotides read TGCGCCAGCAGCACCGCTGCGGGGCGAACCGGGGAGCTGTTTTTT. Translated: CASSTAAGRTGELFF.

The chain recombines TRBV19 with TRBJ1-2, with 8 bases identical to TRBD1. After removal of 5 bases from V and 4 bases from J, the junction contained 9 bases not matched to a gene. The length of the CDR3 is 15 residues. Germline-derived CDR1 and CDR2 are LNHDA and SQIVND (reference sequence). CDR3 loop: CASSPLTGESYGYTF. DNA for the CDR3: TGTGCCAGTAGTCCTCTGACAGGGGAAAGCTATGGCTACACCTTC.

The chain employs TRBV2 and TRBJ1-5; TRBD1 is a possible D gene (6 bases). In germline, CDR1 is SNHLY, CDR2 FYNNEI. The CDR3 has 14 residues. Trimming left V 3 bases short and J 7 bases short, with 13 bases between. As DNA, the CDR3 is TGTGCCAGCAGTGAGGGGGGCCTGGGGCAGCCCCAGCATTTT. The encoded protein is CASSEGGLGQPQHF.

J is TRBJ1-1 and V is TRBV7-2, with D possibly being TRBD1 (5 bases). The length of the CDR3 is 13 residues. Germline-derived CDR1 and CDR2 are SGHTA and FQGNSA. The V end lost 5 bases, the J end lost 8 bases, and 15 bases lay between the germline ends. The CDR3 loop reads CASSPQIRGEAFF. CDR3 DNA sequence: TGTGCCAGCAGCCCTCAGATCCGGGGGGAAGCTTTCTTT. Together with reference TRBV7-2 and TRBJ1-1, the CDR3 gives the full variable domain: GAGVSQSPSNKVTEKGKDVELRCDPISGHTALYWYRQSLGQGLEFLIYFQGNSAPDKSGLPSDRFSAERTGGSVSTLTIQRTQQEDSAVYLCASSPQIRGEAFFGQGTRLTVV.

The rearrangement links TRBV2 to TRBJ1-4; TRBD1 aligns across 7 bases. The CDR3 is made up of 14 amino acids. The junction had 4 bases not matched to a gene; V was cut back by 5 bases and J by 4 bases. Germline lookup yields CDR1 SNHLY and CDR2 FYNNEI. The CDR3 DNA is TGTGCCAGCAGTAGGGACAGCAATAATGAAAAACTGTTTTTT. This codes for CASSRDSNNEKLFF. The complete variable domain, with remaining parts taken from reference TRBV2 and TRBJ1-4, reads EPEVTQTPSHQVTQMGQEVILRCVPISNHLYFYWYRQILGQKVEFLVSFYNNEISEKSEIFDDQFSVERPDGSNFTLKIRSTKLEDSAMYFCASSRDSNNEKLFFGSGTQLSVL.

The V call is TRBV11-3, the J call TRBJ1-1; D not certain. Germline CDR1 SGHNT, CDR2 YENEEA. This CDR3 comprises 14 residues. Trimming took off 1 base at V and 1 base at J, with 7 bases between the two ends. In DNA form, the CDR3 reads TGTGCCAGCAGCTTAGTTACGGAGAACACTGAAGCTTTCTTT. Protein product: CASSLVTENTEAFF.

This clone was recorded a few times. The chain combines TRBV9 with TRBJ2-2, with 8 bases lining up with TRBD1. The germline V gene has CDR1 SGDLS and CDR2 YYNGEE. V was pared by 3 bases and J by 7 bases, with 8 bases of the junction left unmatched. The length of the CDR3 is 15 residues. The CDR3 loop is CASSAQTGEVGELFF. The CDR3 coding sequence is TGTGCCAGCAGCGCCCAGACAGGGGAGGTCGGGGAGCTGTTTTTT.

The V and J genes are TRBV10-2 and TRBJ2-5; tentative D call: TRBD1 (5 bases). Looked up from germline, CDR1 is WSHSY and CDR2 is SAAADI. Trimming shortened V by 2 bases and J by 5 bases, and 12 bases separated the two germline ends. The CDR3 spans 14 residues. The CDR3 nucleotides read TGCGCCAGCAGTGAGGGGGCAGGGTACGAGACCCAGTACTTC. Protein sequence: CASSEGAGYETQYF.

This chain uses TRBV6-1 with TRBJ1-1, with D hard to call. Germline loops: CDR1 MNHNS, CDR2 SASEGT. Trimming left V 4 bases short and J 7 bases short, with 10 bases between. The CDR3 length is 12 residues. CDR3 DNA sequence: TGTGCCAGCAGTGGCGACAATGGTGAAGCTTTCTTT. Protein product: CASSGDNGEAFF.

This clone was recorded only once. The chain combines TRBV5-6 with TRBJ2-6; D is unclear. Germline-derived CDR1 and CDR2 are SGHDT and YYEEEE. The CDR3 length is 16 residues. V shed 0 bases and J shed 0 bases, with 7 bases lying between them. The CDR3 sequence is CASSLVDVSGANVLTF. CDR3 sequence (DNA): TGTGCCAGCAGCTTGGTTGACGTCTCTGGGGCCAACGTCCTGACTTTC.

This chain uses TRBV18 with TRBJ2-7; D is unclear. The length of the CDR3 is 14 residues. V dropped 3 bases and J dropped 0 bases, with 9 bases sitting between them. Germline-derived CDR1 and CDR2 are KGHSH and LQKENI. The CDR3 reads CASSPGASSYEQYF. The DNA for the CDR3 is TGTGCCAGCTCACCGGGCGCTAGCTCCTACGAGCAGTACTTC.

This clone was seen a single time. This chain links TRBV6-5 with TRBJ2-2; D is possibly TRBD1 (5 bases). Germline V CDR1 and CDR2: MNHEY, SVGAGI. This CDR3 comprises 16 residues. V shed 0 bases and J shed 7 bases, with 15 bases lying between them. Here the CDR3 reads CASSYSQITTDGELFF. CDR3 coding DNA: TGTGCCAGCAGTTACTCACAGATAACGACAGACGGGGAGCTGTTTTTT.

The V and J genes are TRBV9 and TRBJ1-1; TRBD1 is a possible D gene (6 bases). Germline V gene lookup returns CDR1 SGDLS and CDR2 YYNGEE. With 0 bases removed from V and 7 bases from J, the gap between germline ends came to 13 bases. There are 14 residues in the CDR3. CDR3 sequence reads: CASSVAPGAVEAFF. The CDR3, as DNA: TGTGCCAGCAGCGTAGCCCCAGGGGCGGTTGAAGCTTTCTTT.

This sequence joins TRBV27 and TRBJ2-7; D remains unclear. The CDR3 contains 13 residues. Trimming shortened V by 5 bases and J by 1 base, and 9 bases separated the two germline ends. Germline V gene sequence: CDR1 MNHEY, CDR2 SMNVEV (reference sequence). The CDR3: CASSISQSYEQYF. CDR3 nucleotides: TGTGCCAGCAGTATTTCACAGTCCTACGAGCAGTACTTC.

This clone was seen a handful of times. The chain combines TRBV6-6 with TRBJ1-3; TRBD1 might be the D (6 bases). Germline assignment: CDR1 MNHNY and CDR2 SVGAGI (reference sequence). CDR3 length: 16 residues. The V and J ends lost 5 bases and 4 bases respectively, with 18 bases between them. The DNA for the CDR3 is TGTGCCAGCAGTGACTTCGACAGGTTCGCGGGAAACACCATATATTTT. It specifies CASSDFDRFAGNTIYF.